This passage covers 12 T cell receptor beta chains from one sample sequenced in a study of CD8 T cells in Susac syndrome. When the RNA was reverse transcribed, random hexamers were used with an input of 0.5 to 1 ug. TCRdb called the immunoSEQ multiplex PCR reads again in MiXCR, with one record for every CDR3 protein. The table records about 200,000 distinct CDR3 sequences, approximately 95% of them present only once. The sample was CD4+ T cells from PBMCs. The receptors shown here come from a human donor in good health.

In nucleotides, the CDR3 is TGTGCCAGCAGCTCGGTACGACAGGGGGAGACCCAGTACTTC. Translation gives CASSSVRQGETQYF. The chain joins TRBV7-9 to TRBJ2-5; 8 nucleotides match TRBD1. Germline V gene sequence: CDR1 SEHNR, CDR2 FQNEAQ (reference sequence). The trim removed 4 bases at V and 5 bases at J, leaving 6 bases unmatched. This CDR3 spans 14 amino acids.

The genes are TRBV19 and TRBJ2-2; 9 bases match TRBD2. This CDR3 is 12 amino acids long. CDR1 LNHDA and CDR2 SQIVND come from the germline V gene (reference sequence). V lost 6 bases to trimming and J lost 13 bases; unmatched junction nucleotides: 6. CDR3 sequence reads: CASRTTSGTLFF. CDR3 DNA: TGTGCCAGTAGGACGACTAGCGGAACGCTGTTTTTT.

The gene calls are TRBV29-1 and TRBJ1-1, with 9 bases fitting TRBD1. This CDR3 is 9 amino acids long. Trimming cost V 6 bases and J 11 bases; bases outside gene matches: 1. The germline gives CDR1 SQVTM, CDR2 ANQGSEA. The CDR3, as DNA: TGCAGCGTCGACAGGGGGGCTTTCTTT. The encoded protein is CSVDRGAFF.

The rearrangement uses TRBV27 and TRBJ1-2; possibly TRBD1 for D (6 bases). Trimming took 5 bases from V and 5 from J, leaving 15 bases between them. The CDR3 is 14 amino acids. Germline lookup yields CDR1 MNHEY and CDR2 SMNVEV (reference sequence). CDR3 DNA sequence: TGTGCCAGCAGTCCGACAGGCCCACGGTATGGCTACACCTTC. Translating it yields CASSPTGPRYGYTF.

The chain carries TRBV12-3 or TRBV12-4 and TRBJ2-7; possibly TRBD1 or TRBD2 for D (5 bases each). This CDR3 region has 12 residues. Trimming removed 9 bases at V and 4 bases at J, with 13 bases between. The CDR3 DNA sequence: TGTGCCAGTGGAAGAGGGGTGTACGAGCAGTACGTC. This translates into CASGRGVYEQYV.

The chain uses TRBV19 and TRBJ2-1, with 8 bases fitting TRBD2. Germline V gives CDR1 LNHDA, CDR2 SQIVND (reference sequence). CDR3 length equals 13 residues. J gave up 6 bases and V 6 bases, and 4 bases lay outside the gene matches. The CDR3 here is CASRVAGLNEQFF. DNA for the CDR3: TGTGCCAGTAGGGTAGCGGGACTCAATGAGCAGTTCTTC. The complete variable domain, with remaining parts taken from reference TRBV19 and TRBJ2-1, reads DGGITQSPKYLFRKEGQNVTLSCEQNLNHDAMYWYRQDPGQGLRLIYYSQIVNDFQKGDIAEGYSVSREKKESFPLTVTSAQKNPTAFYLCASRVAGLNEQFFGPGTRLTVL.

This chain uses TRBV15 with TRBJ1-2, with TRBD1 matching over 8 bases. J gave up 7 bases and V 0 bases, and 4 bases lay outside the gene matches. Germline V gene lookup returns CDR1 LNHNV and CDR2 YYDKDF (reference sequence). This CDR3 spans 14 amino acids. CDR3: CATSRDGTGRGYTF. CDR3 sequence (DNA): TGTGCCACCAGCAGAGACGGGACAGGTCGTGGCTACACCTTC.

This chain connects TRBV20-1 to TRBJ1-2; the D is unclear. CDR1 is DFQATT and CDR2 is SNEGSKA in the germline V gene (reference sequence). The length of the CDR3 is 13 residues. V dropped 3 bases and J dropped 2 bases, with 10 bases sitting between them. For the CDR3, the DNA is TGCAGTGCTAGTTGGACGAGAAACTATGGCTACACCTTC. This codes for CSASWTRNYGYTF.

This clonotype was counted a few times. This chain uses TRBV29-1 with TRBJ1-2, with 7 bases that match TRBD1. With V trimmed by 4 bases and J by 4 bases, 3 bases remained unmatched. The CDR3 totals 12 residues. The germline CDR1 and CDR2 sequences are SQVTM and ANQGSEA. The CDR3 nucleotides read TGCAGCGTTGGACAGGGATCCTATGGCTACACCTTC. This gives the protein CSVGQGSYGYTF.

The genes are TRBV4-3 and TRBJ2-1; D assignment may be TRBD1 or TRBD2 (6 bases each). Germline V gene lookup returns CDR1 LGHNA and CDR2 YSLEER. V shed 0 bases and J shed 5 bases, with 11 bases lying between them. CDR3 length: 15 amino acids. The CDR3 DNA reads as TGCGCCAGCAGCCAAGACACGGGGGCCCACAATGAGCAGTTCTTC. Encoded protein: CASSQDTGAHNEQFF.

J is TRBJ2-5 and V is TRBV30; the D gene is possibly TRBD1 (5 bases). Germline CDR1 is GTSNPN and CDR2 is SVGIG (reference sequence). Trimming stripped 1 base from V and 5 bases from J, with 8 bases between. This CDR3 is 12 amino acids long. CDR3 in amino acids: CAWSGTRETQYF. CDR3 DNA sequence: TGTGCCTGGAGTGGGACAAGGGAGACCCAGTACTTC.

In its sample, this clonotype was seen once. This chain connects TRBV28 to TRBJ1-2; the match to TRBD1 covers 7 bases. The CDR3 is made up of 15 amino acids. V gave up 8 bases and J gave up 6 bases; unmatched junction bases: 15. Germline V gene lookup returns CDR1 MDHEN and CDR2 SYDVKM. The CDR3 reads CASDQEPQQGNGYTF. CDR3 DNA sequence: TGTGCCAGCGACCAAGAACCCCAACAGGGGAATGGCTACACCTTC.